This T cell receptor beta chain emerged from a study of shared clonotypes between healthy human individuals. Study-level findings and limits: Despite large depth, rarefaction showed incomplete sorted-subset sequencing.

CDR3 size: 16 residues. Trimming cost V 0 bases and J 3 bases, with 12 bases left between them. CDR1 and CDR2 (germline): LGHNA, YNFKEQ. As regards this clone: Its target is unknown.

From CD4+ cells came CD45RA+ naive and CD45RA-negative memory subsets. Measured with immunoSEQ multiplex PCR; TCRdb has only the in-frame clones, and not every one. The table includes over 2 million clones, roughly 92% detected once. This TCR came from a man between 18 and 35 years old in good health. Some clones in this sample may be carry-over from other donors' samples. The chain joins TRBV4-2 to TRBJ1-3; D unclear. The sample taken for sequencing was naive CD4+ T cells from PBMCs. Described subset: CD45RA+ positively selected. CDR3 loop: CASSQERRIDGNTIYF. Here the CDR3 DNA reads TGTGCCAGCAGCCAAGAGAGACGAATCGATGGAAACACCATATATTTT.